These T cell receptor beta chains were read from a single sample in a study of blood T cell repertoires in COVID-19. Some clones are missing from TCRdb's copy, which holds only in-frame ones; the method was immunoSEQ multiplex PCR. The sample includes about 210,000 clones, about 81% seen only once; the top ten take about a tenth. The sequenced material came from PBMCs or T cells enriched from blood (not recorded which). These receptors came from a middle-aged man who had recovered from COVID-19. Both conserved end residues are part of each CDR3. Fields, in order: J gene, V gene, CDR3 length, D gene, clone size, CDR3 DNA, CDR3 protein. A D gene is named only where the DNA matches it firmly. The listing skips clone size in some rows; elsewhere it reads once, few, many or a size class.

j_gene: TRBJ2-7
v_gene: TRBV2
len: 14
d_gene: -
abundance: -
CDR3nt: TGTGCCAGCAGTGGGGAGGTCATTTACTACGAGCAGTACTTC
CDR3aa: CASSGEVIYYEQYF

j_gene: TRBJ1-6
v_gene: TRBV6-4
len: 15
d_gene: TRBD1
abundance: -
CDR3nt: TGTGCCAGCAGTGCCCCCCGGGACAGTATTTCACCCCTCCACTTT
CDR3aa: CASSAPRDSISPLHF

j_gene: TRBJ1-6
v_gene: TRBV19
len: 16
d_gene: -
abundance: -
CDR3nt: TGTGCCAGTACCGCGGAGGCTAACTCCTATAATTCACCCCTCCACTTT
CDR3aa: CASTAEANSYNSPLHF

j_gene: TRBJ2-7
v_gene: TRBV10-2
len: 15
d_gene: -
abundance: -
CDR3nt: TGCGCCAGCAGTGCTTGGGGGACTGACTCCTACGAGCAGTACTTC
CDR3aa: CASSAWGTDSYEQYF

j_gene: TRBJ2-2
v_gene: TRBV18
len: 13
d_gene: -
abundance: -
CDR3nt: TGTGCCAGCTCACCCTCGGACACCGGGGAGCTGTTTTTT
CDR3aa: CASSPSDTGELFF

j_gene: TRBJ1-1
v_gene: TRBV29-1
len: 13
d_gene: -
abundance: -
CDR3nt: TGCAGCGCCTTAGGAGGAGCGAACACTGAAGCTTTCTTT
CDR3aa: CSALGGANTEAFF

j_gene: TRBJ2-5
v_gene: TRBV5-1
len: 15
d_gene: TRBD2
abundance: -
CDR3nt: TGCGCCAGCAGCAGGGAGGGACGGACACAAGAGACCCAGTACTTC
CDR3aa: CASSREGRTQETQYF

j_gene: TRBJ2-7
v_gene: TRBV30
len: 11
d_gene: -
abundance: -
CDR3nt: TGTGCCTGGAGTAACGGGGGTGAGCAGTACTTC
CDR3aa: CAWSNGGEQYF

j_gene: TRBJ2-2
v_gene: TRBV6-5
len: 16
d_gene: TRBD1
abundance: -
CDR3nt: TGTGCCAGCAGTTACGGGACAGGGGGGGGTGCCGGGGAGCTGTTTTTT
CDR3aa: CASSYGTGGGAGELFF

j_gene: TRBJ1-6
v_gene: TRBV19
len: 15
d_gene: -
abundance: -
CDR3nt: TGTGCCAGTAGTATATCGGGGTACGGAAATTCACCCCTCCACTTT
CDR3aa: CASSISGYGNSPLHF

j_gene: TRBJ2-3
v_gene: TRBV24-1
len: 16
d_gene: TRBD2
abundance: few
CDR3nt: TGTGCCACCAGTGGTCGTGCGGGAGGGCTTGGAGATACGCAGTATTTT
CDR3aa: CATSGRAGGLGDTQYF

j_gene: TRBJ1-5
v_gene: TRBV19
len: 12
d_gene: -
abundance: -
CDR3nt: TGTGCCAGTAGCCCCCTGGGCCAGCCCCAGCATTTT
CDR3aa: CASSPLGQPQHF

j_gene: TRBJ2-1
v_gene: TRBV19
len: 15
d_gene: -
abundance: many
CDR3nt: TGTGCCAGTAGTTTTACTTCCTCCGCCTACAATGAGCAGTTCTTC
CDR3aa: CASSFTSSAYNEQFF

j_gene: TRBJ2-7
v_gene: TRBV30
len: 13
d_gene: TRBD2
abundance: -
CDR3nt: TGTGCCTGGAGTTATAGCGGGAGCGCCGAGCAGTACTTC
CDR3aa: CAWSYSGSAEQYF

j_gene: TRBJ2-7
v_gene: TRBV7-2
len: 17
d_gene: TRBD2
abundance: once
CDR3nt: TGTGCCAGCAGCGGCCGAGGGGGACTAGCGGGGGTCTACGAGCAGTACTTC
CDR3aa: CASSGRGGLAGVYEQYF

j_gene: TRBJ1-4
v_gene: TRBV18
len: 15
d_gene: -
abundance: -
CDR3nt: TGTGCCAGCTCACCTCGACAGGAGGTTAATGAAAAACTGTTTTTT
CDR3aa: CASSPRQEVNEKLFF

j_gene: TRBJ2-5
v_gene: TRBV19
len: 16
d_gene: TRBD2
abundance: -
CDR3nt: TGTGCCAGTAGTCCCGGCCGGGCTAGCGGGAGATCATCCCAGTACTTC
CDR3aa: CASSPGRASGRSSQYF

j_gene: TRBJ2-5
v_gene: TRBV19
len: 13
d_gene: -
abundance: -
CDR3nt: TGTGCCAGTAGTACACAGGGCTTGGAGACCCAGTACTTC
CDR3aa: CASSTQGLETQYF

j_gene: TRBJ1-5
v_gene: TRBV19
len: 16
d_gene: -
abundance: few
CDR3nt: TGTGCCAGTAAGCCCGGACAGTCCTATAGCAATCAGCCCCAGCATTTT
CDR3aa: CASKPGQSYSNQPQHF

j_gene: TRBJ1-5
v_gene: TRBV11-2
len: 17
d_gene: -
abundance: -
CDR3nt: TGTGCCAGCAGCTTAGAGGGAGGGGGATTTGTCAATCAGCCCCAGCATTTT
CDR3aa: CASSLEGGGFVNQPQHF

j_gene: TRBJ1-5
v_gene: TRBV6-2/TRBV6-3
len: 15
d_gene: -
abundance: -
CDR3nt: TGTGCCAGCAGCTCCTGGGACACCATGAATCAGCCCCAGCATTTT
CDR3aa: CASSSWDTMNQPQHF

j_gene: TRBJ2-5
v_gene: TRBV18
len: 15
d_gene: -
abundance: few
CDR3nt: TGTGCCAGCTCACCCTACTCGTCCGGGAAAGAGACCCAGTACTTC
CDR3aa: CASSPYSSGKETQYF

j_gene: TRBJ2-2
v_gene: TRBV5-1
len: 14
d_gene: -
abundance: -
CDR3nt: TGCGCCAGCAGCCCAGACAGAACCACCGGGGAGCTGTTTTTT
CDR3aa: CASSPDRTTGELFF

j_gene: TRBJ2-1
v_gene: TRBV9
len: 16
d_gene: TRBD2
abundance: -
CDR3nt: TGTGCCAGCAGCACCCAAACTAGCGGGAGGGCCCATGAGCAGTTCTTC
CDR3aa: CASSTQTSGRAHEQFF

j_gene: TRBJ2-7
v_gene: TRBV11-2
len: 14
d_gene: TRBD2
abundance: -
CDR3nt: TGTGCCAGCAGCTTAGATCGGGTTAGCGGGGAGCAGTACTTC
CDR3aa: CASSLDRVSGEQYF

j_gene: TRBJ2-2
v_gene: TRBV13
len: 14
d_gene: TRBD1
abundance: -
CDR3nt: TGTGCCAGCAGCCAGGACAGGGGGGTCGGGGAGCTGTTTTTT
CDR3aa: CASSQDRGVGELFF

j_gene: TRBJ1-6
v_gene: TRBV6-4
len: 14
d_gene: -
abundance: -
CDR3nt: TGTGCCAGCAGTGAAGAGGGGAGGAATTCACCCCTCCACTTT
CDR3aa: CASSEEGRNSPLHF

j_gene: TRBJ1-2
v_gene: TRBV6-1
len: 12
d_gene: -
abundance: few
CDR3nt: TGTGCCAGCAGTGAAAGGAGAACCAGCTACACCTTC
CDR3aa: CASSERRTSYTF

j_gene: TRBJ2-3
v_gene: TRBV2
len: 16
d_gene: TRBD2
abundance: -
CDR3nt: TGTGCCAGCAGTGAGACTAGCGGGGGGGGTGCAGATACGCAGTATTTT
CDR3aa: CASSETSGGGADTQYF

j_gene: TRBJ1-1
v_gene: TRBV19
len: 15
d_gene: -
abundance: -
CDR3nt: TGTGCCAGTAGTATAGGGAGCAACCGGAACACTGAAGCTTTCTTT
CDR3aa: CASSIGSNRNTEAFF

j_gene: TRBJ1-5
v_gene: TRBV6-5
len: 15
d_gene: -
abundance: -
CDR3nt: TGTGCCAGCAGACGAACAGACTATAGCAATCAGCCCCAGCATTTT
CDR3aa: CASRRTDYSNQPQHF

j_gene: TRBJ2-7
v_gene: TRBV7-6
len: 13
d_gene: -
abundance: many
CDR3nt: TGTGCCAGCAGCTTAGGGAACTACTACGAGCAGTACTTC
CDR3aa: CASSLGNYYEQYF